The subject of this entry is one TCR beta chain. It has no known antigen specificity. Base-call qualities are not available, and no considerably larger clone is one nucleotide away. The data originate from a study of blood T cell repertoires in COVID-19 (dated by TCRdb to the early 2020s). Study-level background: Samples covering the acute and convalescent phases of COVID-19 were provided by collaborators in the United States, Italy and Spain. A freely available public database, intended as a resource for researchers studying the immune response to SARS-CoV-2, is where the repertoires were released. Samples were obtained from the ongoing ImmuneRACE study (first 160 participants) and from some 1,200 subjects provided by 6 global collaborators. HLA class I and class II types, where available, came from metadata supplied by the sample provider rather than from assay-based typing. The prospective study material was composed of cDNA or gDNA derived from T cells, B-cell-depleted T cells, or PBMCs. The dataset comprised deeply sampled blood TCRbeta repertoires from subjects exposed to, actively infected with, or recovered from COVID-19. A de-identified subject ID, COVID-19 status, age in years and sex were almost always included in the sample metadata. Study-wide conclusions, independent of this receptor: Clinical and demographic metadata were provided uncurated, with the amount varying by source and participant.

Participants in the prospective study were aged roughly 18 to 89 years, lived in about two dozen United States geographic areas, and enrolled through a virtual design. Cohort assignment in the prospective study relied on participant-reported clinical history from a screening survey and a study questionnaire. In the prospective study, mobile phlebotomists collected whole blood, serum and a nasopharyngeal or oropharyngeal swab from each participant. Participants in the prospective study had the option to provide additional blood draws and questionnaires over a roughly two-month period. Before DNA extraction, prospective study blood samples were shipped either frozen or at room temperature. Including cysteine and phenylalanine, the CDR3 has 16 amino acids. Only CDR3 DNA remains: 48 bases, in frame from the first base. The germline V gene supplies CDR1 SGDLS and CDR2 YYNGEE. The V end gives up 0 bases and the J end 5 bases, leaving 10 bases in the junction not matched to a gene.

TCRbeta CDR3 regions were amplified from genomic DNA by means of the immunoSEQ Assay, a bias-controlled multiplex PCR. For the original study's pipeline: The number of nucleated cells in each sample was estimated by amplification of reference gene primers within the assay. Sequence reads were collapsed and filtered to measure the absolute abundance of every unique TCRbeta CDR3 rearrangement. For each sample, productive Simpson clonality was calculated as the square root of Simpson's diversity index over productive rearrangements. Not all clones reach the TCRdb copy of this immuneACCESS table, which keeps in-frame sequences only. Checked studies attribute under half of the gap to unresolved V genes and leave the rest unexplained. V and J calls and clone size are those listed in that table; D and trimming were worked out from the DNA. The sample has approximately 260,000 clones on record, 70% to 90% of them singletons. Over 1% of the sample comes from the top ten.

The sequencing input was PBMCs or T cells enriched from blood (not recorded which). Here the chain combines TRBV9 and TRBJ2-5, and TRBD2 matches 7 of the central bases. The clonotype originates from a woman aged 40-49 years with acute COVID-19. CDR3 protein: CASSVGAAGMLETQYF. Here is the DNA: TGTGCCAGCAGCGTAGGGGCAGCGGGAATGCTCGAGACCCAGTACTTC. Where the CDR3 stops, the reference TRBV9 and TRBJ2-5 genes take over; the full variable domain is DSGVTQTPKHLITATGQRVTLRCSPRSGDLSVYWYQQSLDQGLQFLIQYYNGEERAKGNILERFSAQQFPDLHSELNLSSLELGDSALYFCASSVGAAGMLETQYFGPGTRLLVL.